The source of this T cell receptor beta chain is a study of blood T cells in healthy people across ages (dated by TCRdb to 2013 to 2016). Context from the whole study: In model experiments, roughly one uniquely barcoded TCR beta cDNA molecule per two T cells was captured by template switching. Two additional independent replicas of 1 million unique cDNA reads from the same blood draw were analyzed for two donors (one aged 18 to 29 and one aged 80 or older). Four age groups were formed from the donors: young (average approximately 16 years), middle-aged (approximately 40), aged (under 70) and long-lived (about 80). To avoid experimental bias, donors of different ages were randomly spread across the sequencing lanes. The study measured age-related changes in TCR beta repertoire diversity using deep sequencing normalized with unique cDNA molecular identifiers. What the research found in general, with its limitations: Observed TCR beta diversity per million T cells fell roughly linearly with age, and a significant reduction was already apparent by age around 40. The long-lived group showed more naive CD4+ T cells, fewer expanded clones and increased TCR diversity than the aged group, suggesting age selection. Donor CMV infection status was unknown, potentially confounding age-related changes in expanded clonotypes. Conclusive comparison of naive and antigen-experienced compartments was prevented by the profiling of bulk unsorted PBMCs. Observed TCR beta diversity correlated strongly with the percentage of naive T cells measured by flow cytometry. Total diversity estimates from one million sequenced T cells were considered lower bounds and underestimates.

This clonotype occurred many times. It lacks a known antigen. An end of the junction differs from the germline gene, which may be a read error. Systemically healthy Caucasian individuals from Russia, around 38 in total and aged about 6 to 90 years, were included as donors. Around 10 milliliters of peripheral blood were collected from each donor into EDTA-treated Vacutainer tubes. Ficoll-Paque density-gradient centrifugation was used to isolate PBMCs, with at least 6 million obtained per sample. Total RNA, at least 6 micrograms per sample, was extracted from PBMCs with Trizol reagent. The percentages of naive CD45RAhigh/CD27high T cells were determined by flow cytometry on a PBMC aliquot from every donor. The library was made by 5' RACE. A second PCR of about 7 to 12 cycles was run with a J-beta primer mix and a sample-barcoded 5' primer. A template-switch 5' adaptor carrying 12 random nucleotides introduced a unique molecular identifier onto each TCR beta cDNA molecule. At least 3 million CDR3-containing paired-end reads were obtained from each sample. The Mint cDNA synthesis kit, primed by a TRBC-specific oligonucleotide, was used to synthesize first-strand cDNA from all RNA. All cDNA was treated with uracil-DNA glycosylase and then went through a first 18-cycle PCR with the universal primers M1SS and BC2_uni_R. The original pipeline was this. For normalization, 1 million high-quality reads were randomly selected from each sample, with every read carrying a distinct molecular identifier. Instead of being binned into consensus sequences, reads that shared molecular identifiers were thrown out. MiTCR, set to a Q25 quality threshold and the strictest error-elimination algorithm, was used for CDR3 identification, clonotype clustering and error correction. A nonparametric unseen species model using Euler transformation provided a lower-bound estimate of total TCR beta diversity. TCRdb itself trimmed the public reads at Q25 with fastp, ran MiXCR and retained productive beta chains. When rows share a CDR3 protein, they turn into one entry using the most common DNA and genes. Clone size and V and J calls follow TCRdb, not the original study. This sample has some 1.8 million distinct CDR3 sequences in its table, and about 39% of those were observed once. 20% to 25% of the sample lies in the top ten.

The CDR1 and CDR2 encoded by the germline V gene are SGHRS and YFSETQ. The CDR3 runs 15 amino acids, cysteine and phenylalanine included. The kept DNA is CDR3 alone, 45 bases in frame from the first base. Sequencing was performed on blood. This TCR derives from a human donor in good health. This chain joins TRBV5-1 to TRBJ2-6; no D gene is confidently identified. At the DNA level, the sequence is TGTGCCAGCAGTTTCCGTGGTTCTGGGGCCAACGTCCTGACTTTC. Translated, this is CASSFRGSGANVLTF. Full variable domain (CDR3 extended with the reference TRBV5-1 and TRBJ2-6 proteins): KAGVTQTPRYLIKTRGQQVTLSCSPISGHRSVSWYQQTPGQGLQFLFEYFSETQRNKGNFPGRFSGRQFSNSRSEMNVSTLELGDSALYLCASSFRGSGANVLTFGAGSRLTVL.